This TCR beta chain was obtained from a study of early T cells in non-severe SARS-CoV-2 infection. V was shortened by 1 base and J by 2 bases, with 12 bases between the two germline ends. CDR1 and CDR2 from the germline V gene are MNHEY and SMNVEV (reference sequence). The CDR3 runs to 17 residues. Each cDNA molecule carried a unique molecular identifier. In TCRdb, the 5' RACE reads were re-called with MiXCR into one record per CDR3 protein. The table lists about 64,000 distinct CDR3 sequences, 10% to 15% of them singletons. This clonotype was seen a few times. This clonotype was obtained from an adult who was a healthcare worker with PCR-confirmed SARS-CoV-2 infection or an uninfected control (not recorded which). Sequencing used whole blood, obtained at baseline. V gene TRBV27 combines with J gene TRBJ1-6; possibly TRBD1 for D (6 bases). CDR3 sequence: CASSLLRGGTYNSPLHF. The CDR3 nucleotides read TGTGCCAGCAGTTTATTACGGGGGGGCACCTATAATTCACCCCTCCACTTT.